This TCR beta chain was profiled in a study of T cells in Graves' hyperthyroidism and ophthalmopathy. Notes on the study in general: Ophthalmopathy was model-predicted a median about six months pre-onset.

Researchers barred patients who had uncontrolled infection, other autoimmune disease, pregnancy or lactation. Diagnosis relied on clinical symptoms, serum thyroxine and TRAb, thyroid ultrasound and orbital computed tomography. Ten or more counts support this clonotype. The antigen remains undetermined. Researchers took RNA transcripts and amplified the TCR beta CDR3 regions from them. Researchers ran a first-round RT-PCR on the TCR CDR3 using the HTBI primer set. One entry per CDR3 protein, called by TCRdb with MiXCR from the multiplex PCR reads. The sample has roughly 650,000 distinct CDR3 sequences, 16% seen once. The germline gives CDR1 SGHRS, CDR2 YFSETQ. This CDR3 contains 14 residues. The V end was cut by 5 bases, the J end by 4 bases, with 14 bases between.

Specimen: blood. The V gene is TRBV5-1, the J gene TRBJ2-3, with D uncertain. This receptor was taken from a middle-aged woman with Graves' ophthalmopathy. CDR3 sequence (DNA): TGCGCCAGCAGTTCCGGTCGCTCTGCAGATACGCAGTATTTT. Translating it yields CASSSGRSADTQYF.